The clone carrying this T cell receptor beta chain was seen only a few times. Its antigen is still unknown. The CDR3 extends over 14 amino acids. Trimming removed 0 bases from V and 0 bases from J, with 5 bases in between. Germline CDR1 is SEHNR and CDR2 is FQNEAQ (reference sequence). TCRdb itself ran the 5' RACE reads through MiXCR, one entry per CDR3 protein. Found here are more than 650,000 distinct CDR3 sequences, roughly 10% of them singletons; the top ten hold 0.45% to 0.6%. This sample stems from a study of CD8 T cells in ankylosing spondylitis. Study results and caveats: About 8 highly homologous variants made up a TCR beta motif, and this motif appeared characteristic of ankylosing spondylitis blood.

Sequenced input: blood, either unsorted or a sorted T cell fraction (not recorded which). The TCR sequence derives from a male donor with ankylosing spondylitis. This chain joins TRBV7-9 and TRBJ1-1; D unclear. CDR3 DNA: TGTGCCAGCAGCTTAGCGGTTTTGAACACTGAAGCTTTCTTT. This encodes CASSLAVLNTEAFF.